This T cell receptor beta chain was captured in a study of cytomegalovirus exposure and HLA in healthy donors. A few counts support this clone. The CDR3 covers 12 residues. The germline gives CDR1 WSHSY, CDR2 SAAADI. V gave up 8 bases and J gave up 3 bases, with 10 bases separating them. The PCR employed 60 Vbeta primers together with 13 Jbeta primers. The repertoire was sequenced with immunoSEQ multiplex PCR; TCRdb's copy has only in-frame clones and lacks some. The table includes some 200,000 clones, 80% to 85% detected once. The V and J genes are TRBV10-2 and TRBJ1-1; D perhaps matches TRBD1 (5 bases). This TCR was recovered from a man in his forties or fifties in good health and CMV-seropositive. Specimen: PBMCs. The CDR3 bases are TGCGCCAGCTGCTGGGGGGACACTGAAGCTTTCTTT. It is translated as CASCWGDTEAFF.